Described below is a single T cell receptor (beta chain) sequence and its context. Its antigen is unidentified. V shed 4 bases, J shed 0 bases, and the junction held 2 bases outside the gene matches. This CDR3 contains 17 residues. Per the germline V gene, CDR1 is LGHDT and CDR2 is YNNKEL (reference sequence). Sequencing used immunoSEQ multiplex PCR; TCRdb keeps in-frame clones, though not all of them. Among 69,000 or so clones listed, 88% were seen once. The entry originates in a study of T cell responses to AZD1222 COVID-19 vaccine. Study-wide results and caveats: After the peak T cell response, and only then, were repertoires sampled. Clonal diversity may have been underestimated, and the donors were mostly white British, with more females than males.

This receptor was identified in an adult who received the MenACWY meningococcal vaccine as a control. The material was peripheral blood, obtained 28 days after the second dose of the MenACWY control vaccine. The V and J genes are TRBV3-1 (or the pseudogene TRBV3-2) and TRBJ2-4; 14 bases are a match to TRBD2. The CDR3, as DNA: TGTGCCAGCAGCCCAGGACTAGCGGGAGGAGCCAAAAACATTCAGTACTTC. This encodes CASSPGLAGGAKNIQYF.